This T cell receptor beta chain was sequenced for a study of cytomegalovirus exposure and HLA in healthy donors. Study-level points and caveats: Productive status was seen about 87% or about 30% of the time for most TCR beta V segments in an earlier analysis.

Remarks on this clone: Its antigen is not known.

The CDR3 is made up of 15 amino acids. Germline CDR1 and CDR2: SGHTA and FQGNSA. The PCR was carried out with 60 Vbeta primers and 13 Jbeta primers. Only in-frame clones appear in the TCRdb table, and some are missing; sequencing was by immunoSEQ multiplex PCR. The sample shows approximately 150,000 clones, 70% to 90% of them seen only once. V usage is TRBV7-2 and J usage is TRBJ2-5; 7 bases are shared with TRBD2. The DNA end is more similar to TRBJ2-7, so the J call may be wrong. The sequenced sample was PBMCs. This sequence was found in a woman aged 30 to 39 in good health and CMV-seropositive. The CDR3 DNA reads TGTGCCAGCAGCCGAAGTCCCCAGCGGGGTTACGAGCAGTACTTC. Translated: CASSRSPQRGYEQYF.